This T cell receptor beta chain was obtained from a study of molecular identifiers for immune sequencing clone quantification. Across the study: Naive CD8 cell RNA, from about 20,000 or 100,000 cells, was split five ways in replicates, with four sequenced.

Bulk TCR library preparation followed previously described methods with listed TCR primers. TCRdb re-analysed the PCR reads in MiXCR, keeping a single row per CDR3 protein. This sample yields over 90,000 distinct CDR3 sequences, of which about 35% are seen a single time; around a tenth belongs to the top ten. Study conclusions and caveats: Even with some 920,000 naive cells present, spiked Jurkat TCR RNA from one cell was reportedly detectable. Clones above 20 RNA copies held over 99% of effector molecules, under 1% in naive cells.

Trimming left V 4 bases short and J 1 base short, with 13 bases between. Germline-derived CDR1 and CDR2 are SGHTA and FQGNSA. This CDR3 has 15 amino acids. With respect to this clonotype: Its antigen remains unidentified. Given a much more abundant clone one base away, this may be a read error.

V gene TRBV7-2 combines with J gene TRBJ1-2; D unresolved. Sequencing input: naive CD8+ T cells from blood, with Jurkat cell RNA spiked in. Subset defined: FACS-sorted CD8+CD4-CCR7+CD45RA+ naive T cells. This TCR came from a human donor in good health. Some libraries in this study had Jurkat cell RNA spiked in. The CDR3 DNA follows: TGTGCCAGCAGCTCCCTACAGTATCTTAACTATGGCTACACCTTC. Translating gives CASSSLQYLNYGYTF.